The clone carrying this T cell receptor (beta chain) was recorded many times. The entry originates in a study of T-cell reconstitution after alpha-beta-depleted transplantation in children. Preparing the TCRbeta library involved the use of unique molecular identifiers. TCRdb re-derived calls from the PCR reads in MiXCR, one entry per CDR3 protein. The sample holds some 290,000 distinct CDR3 sequences, 9.9% seen once. Germline assignment: CDR1 DFQATT and CDR2 SNEGSKA (reference sequence). V lost 0 bases to trimming and J lost 6 bases, with 11 bases between them. The CDR3 spans 13 residues. V and J are TRBV20-1 and TRBJ2-5; no reliable D call. The source material was PBMCs from the stem cell graft donor, sampled from the stem cell graft. The TCR comes from a human donor who donated a stem cell graft to a child with SCID. CDR3 amino acids: CSARDVATQTQYF. In DNA form, the CDR3 reads TGCAGTGCTAGAGATGTAGCTACGCAGACCCAGTACTTC.